These T cell receptor beta chains were read from a single sample in a study of tissue T cells after allogeneic stem cell transplantation. The assay was immunoSEQ multiplex PCR, and TCRdb's table has in-frame clones only and misses some. The repertoire includes about 43,000 clones, 80% to 95% of them detected once, and around 3.8% sits in the top ten. This specimen was blood, taken before transplantation. The origin of the receptors is a woman aged 35-75 years who later had graft-versus-host disease after an allogeneic stem cell transplant. CDR3s include the opening cysteine and the closing phenylalanine or tryptophan. A D gene is named only where the DNA matches it firmly. A clone size is listed for some rows: how often the clone was seen (once, few, many), or a class if it is expanded.

V	J	D	size	CDR3	DNA
TRBV2	TRBJ1-2	TRBD1	once	CASSERDSIGGYTF	TGTGCCAGCAGTGAGAGGGACAGTATCGGTGGCTACACCTTC
TRBV7-9	TRBJ2-3	.	once	CASSFRAGETDTQYF	TGTGCCAGCAGCTTCCGGGCAGGGGAGACAGATACGCAGTATTTT
TRBV2	TRBJ1-4	.	.	CASRMSRQRNEKLFF	TGTGCCAGCAGAATGAGTCGGCAGAGGAATGAAAAACTGTTTTTT
TRBV14	TRBJ2-1	TRBD2	.	CASSPRGGRALNEQFF	TGTGCCAGCAGCCCCCGTGGCGGGAGGGCCCTCAATGAGCAGTTCTTC
TRBV11-2	TRBJ2-1	TRBD2	.	CASSGSGGGYNEQFF	TGTGCCAGCAGCGGGAGCGGGGGTGGGTACAATGAGCAGTTCTTC
TRBV7-3	TRBJ2-1	TRBD2	.	CASSFSTSGISYNEQFF	TGTGCCAGCAGCTTCAGTACTAGCGGGATTTCCTACAATGAGCAGTTCTTC
TRBV10-3	TRBJ1-2	.	.	CAIKGTATYGYTF	TGTGCCATCAAAGGTACAGCAACCTATGGCTACACCTTC
TRBV24-1	TRBJ2-5	.	.	CATSDPAGETQYF	TGTGCCACCAGTGACCCTGCTGGAGAGACCCAGTACTTC
TRBV25-1	TRBJ1-1	.	.	CASGGGGGHSEAFF	TGTGCCAGCGGCGGAGGGGGTGGACATTCTGAAGCTTTCTTT
TRBV27	TRBJ1-5	.	.	CASSLSTSQPQHF	TGTGCCAGCAGTTTAAGCACAAGCCAGCCCCAGCATTTT
TRBV3-1/TRBV3-2	TRBJ2-5	TRBD2	.	CASSQGSGSLETQYF	TGTGCCAGCAGCCAAGGGAGCGGGAGCTTGGAGACCCAGTACTTC
TRBV19	TRBJ2-1	.	.	CASRGQGASVLFSYNEQFF	TGTGCCAGTAGGGGGCAGGGCGCGTCGGTTCTTTTCTCCTACAATGAGCAGTTCTTC
TRBV3-1/TRBV3-2	TRBJ2-3	.	once	CASSPRTNPDTQYF	TGTGCCAGCAGCCCTCGGACTAACCCAGATACGCAGTATTTT
TRBV19	TRBJ1-1	TRBD1	.	CASSKGQGAMNTEAFF	TGTGCCAGTAGTAAAGGACAGGGGGCAATGAACACTGAAGCTTTCTTT
TRBV11-2	TRBJ2-7	.	.	CASSSGTASYEQYF	TGTGCCAGCAGCTCCGGGACGGCTTCCTACGAGCAGTACTTC
TRBV7-2	TRBJ2-5	TRBD1	.	CASSFSGQGTTETQYF	TGTGCCAGCAGCTTCTCCGGACAGGGGACCACAGAGACCCAGTACTTC
TRBV6-2/TRBV6-3	TRBJ1-2	.	.	CASSYPSSYPGANYGYTF	TGTGCCAGCAGTTACCCGTCCTCCTACCCCGGAGCTAACTATGGCTACACCTTC
TRBV5-4	TRBJ2-3	.	.	CASSSTADTQYF	TGTGCCAGCAGCTCCACGGCCGATACGCAGTATTTT
TRBV7-9	TRBJ2-5	.	.	CASSLSTTGTQYF	TGTGCCAGCAGCTTAAGTACGACGGGGACCCAGTACTTC
TRBV6-2/TRBV6-3	TRBJ2-7	TRBD2	.	CASSTTSGSYEQYF	TGTGCCAGCAGTACAACCAGCGGGAGCTACGAGCAGTACTTC
TRBV19	TRBJ2-6	TRBD1	.	CASSDDRAGANVLTF	TGTGCCAGTAGTGACGACAGGGCTGGGGCCAACGTCCTGACTTTC
TRBV7-2	TRBJ2-7	TRBD2	.	CASSLRLAGDYEQYF	TGTGCCAGCAGCCTTCGACTAGCGGGAGACTACGAGCAGTACTTC
TRBV4-3	TRBJ2-2	.	.	CASSQDATVWGTGELFF	TGCGCCAGCAGCCAAGATGCCACAGTGTGGGGCACCGGGGAGCTGTTTTTT
TRBV19	TRBJ1-5	.	.	CASSAAGGNQPQHF	TGTGCCAGTAGCGCCGCGGGTGGAAATCAGCCCCAGCATTTT
TRBV6-5	TRBJ2-3	.	.	CASSYSFSRDTQYF	TGTGCCAGCAGTTACTCGTTTTCGAGAGATACGCAGTATTTT
TRBV4-3	TRBJ1-2	.	.	CASSQEGAYGYTF	TGCGCCAGCAGCCAAGAGGGAGCTTATGGCTACACCTTC
TRBV30	TRBJ1-1	.	few	CAWSGLGPTNTEAFF	TGTGCCTGGAGTGGTCTGGGGCCGACGAACACTGAAGCTTTCTTT
TRBV18	TRBJ2-3	TRBD2	.	CASSLGLAVFTDTQYF	TGTGCCAGCTCACTGGGACTAGCAGTCTTCACAGATACGCAGTATTTT
TRBV27	TRBJ2-7	TRBD2	.	CASSLSASGRTYEQYF	TGTGCCAGCAGTTTATCAGCTAGCGGGAGGACCTACGAGCAGTACTTC
TRBV27	TRBJ2-7	.	.	CASSFRQSGYEQYF	TGTGCCAGCAGTTTCCGGCAGAGTGGCTACGAGCAGTACTTC
TRBV30	TRBJ1-3	TRBD1	.	CAWSVRDRGNTIYF	TGTGCCTGGAGTGTACGGGACAGGGGAAACACCATATATTTT
TRBV9	TRBJ2-2	.	.	CASSVRTTMDTGELFF	TGTGCCAGCAGCGTACGGACAACGATGGACACCGGGGAGCTGTTTTTT
TRBV6-6	TRBJ2-2	TRBD2	.	CASSYPTSVNTGELFF	TGTGCCAGCAGTTACCCGACTAGCGTGAACACCGGGGAGCTGTTTTTT
TRBV4-1	TRBJ2-6	.	.	CASSQDRQFSGANVLTF	TGCGCCAGCAGCCAAGATCGACAGTTCTCTGGGGCCAACGTCCTGACTTTC
TRBV6-5	TRBJ2-5	TRBD1	.	CASRAVGQGKTQYF	TGTGCCAGCAGAGCTGTGGGACAGGGAAAGACCCAGTACTTC
TRBV14	TRBJ2-1	TRBD1	.	CASSHLRGLPYNEQFF	TGTGCCAGCAGCCACCTTAGGGGGCTACCCTACAATGAGCAGTTCTTC
TRBV5-8	TRBJ1-1	.	.	CASSLIGAFF	TGTGCCAGCAGCTTGATCGGGGCTTTCTTT
TRBV11-2	TRBJ2-5	TRBD1	once	CASRYGQVQETQYF	TGTGCCAGCAGATATGGACAGGTTCAAGAGACCCAGTACTTC
TRBV19	TRBJ2-7	TRBD1	.	CAVRDRSYEQYF	TGTGCCGTCCGGGACAGGTCCTACGAGCAGTACTTC
TRBV6-2/TRBV6-3	TRBJ2-2	TRBD2	.	CASSRGTSWSGELFF	TGTGCCAGCAGCCGCGGGACTAGTTGGTCCGGGGAGCTGTTTTTT
TRBV27	TRBJ2-2	.	.	CASSRTVNTGELFF	TGTGCCAGTTCTCGGACGGTGAACACCGGGGAGCTGTTTTTT
TRBV9	TRBJ2-2	TRBD2	.	CASSARDYGTGELFF	TGTGCCAGCAGCGCCCGGGACTACGGGACCGGGGAGCTGTTTTTT
TRBV28	TRBJ1-2	.	.	CASSPPPPHGYTF	TGTGCCAGCAGTCCACCTCCCCCGCATGGCTACACCTTC
TRBV28	TRBJ1-2	TRBD1	.	CASSQTDRTGMYGYTF	TGTGCCAGCAGTCAGACGGATAGGACAGGGATGTATGGCTACACCTTC
TRBV6-5	TRBJ2-7	TRBD1	.	CASRFGQESSYEQYF	TGTGCCAGCAGATTCGGACAGGAAAGCTCCTACGAGCAGTACTTC
TRBV7-2	TRBJ2-5	.	.	CASSGGRAFQETQYF	TGTGCCAGCAGCGGGGGACGCGCGTTCCAAGAGACCCAGTACTTC
TRBV7-9	TRBJ2-7	TRBD2	.	CASSSSGTRGDEQYF	TGTGCCAGCAGCTCGTCCGGGACTAGGGGAGACGAGCAGTACTTC
TRBV7-9	TRBJ2-7	.	.	CASSYPGEQYF	TGTGCCAGCAGCTATCCCGGTGAGCAGTACTTC
TRBV7-9	TRBJ2-1	TRBD1	.	CASSRDRGVYNEQFF	TGTGCCAGCAGCAGAGACAGGGGAGTTTACAATGAGCAGTTCTTC
TRBV2	TRBJ1-5	.	.	CASSERARGNQPQHF	TGTGCCAGCAGTGAAAGGGCAAGAGGCAATCAGCCCCAGCATTTT
TRBV5-4	TRBJ1-1	TRBD1	once	CASSLGQGGNTEAFF	TGTGCCAGCAGCTTAGGACAGGGTGGAAACACTGAAGCTTTCTTT